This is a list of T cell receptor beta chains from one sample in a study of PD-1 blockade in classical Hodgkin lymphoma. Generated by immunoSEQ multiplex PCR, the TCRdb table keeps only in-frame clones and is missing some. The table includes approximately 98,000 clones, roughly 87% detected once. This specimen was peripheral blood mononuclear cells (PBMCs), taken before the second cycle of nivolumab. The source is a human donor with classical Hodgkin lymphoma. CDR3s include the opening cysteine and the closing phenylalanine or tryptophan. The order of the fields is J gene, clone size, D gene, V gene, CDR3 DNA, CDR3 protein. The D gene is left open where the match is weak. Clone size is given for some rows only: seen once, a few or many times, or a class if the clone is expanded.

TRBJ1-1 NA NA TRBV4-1 TGCGCCAGCAGCCAAGATGGGGGGATAGGACTAGGAGCTTTCTTT CASSQDGGIGLGAFF
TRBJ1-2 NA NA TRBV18 TGTGCCAGCTCACCAGATCAGGGCCGAAGGGATGGCTACACCTTC CASSPDQGRRDGYTF
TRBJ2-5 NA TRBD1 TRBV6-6 TGTGCCAGCACCAGGGACAGGGTGGTGGAGACCCAGTACTTC CASTRDRVVETQYF
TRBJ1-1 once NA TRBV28 TGTGCCAGCAGTTTATACACAGAGAACACTGAAGCTTTCTTT CASSLYTENTEAFF
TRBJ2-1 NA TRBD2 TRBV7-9 TGTGCCAGCAGCCCCCGAGCGGGAGAGAGTTACAATGAGCAGTTCTTC CASSPRAGESYNEQFF
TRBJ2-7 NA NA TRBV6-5 TGTGCCAGCAGTTATCGGGGGCTCCACGAGCAGTACTTC CASSYRGLHEQYF
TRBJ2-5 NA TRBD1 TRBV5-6 TGTGCCAGCAGCTTTGGGGGACAGCTTCAAGAGACCCAGTACTTC CASSFGGQLQETQYF
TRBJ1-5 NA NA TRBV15 TGTGCCACCAGCACTCAACTGTGGACTGCGTATAGCAATCAGCCCCAGCATTTT CATSTQLWTAYSNQPQHF
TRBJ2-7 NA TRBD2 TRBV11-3 TGTGCCAGCAGCGTAGCGGGGACCTACGAGCAGTACTTC CASSVAGTYEQYF
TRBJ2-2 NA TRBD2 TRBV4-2 TGTGCCAGCAGCTCACCGCGGGCTAGCGGGAGGGCCGGGGGCACCGGGGAGCTGTTTTTT CASSSPRASGRAGGTGELFF
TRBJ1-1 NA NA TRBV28 TGTGCCAGCACTGGGGGCAGTCCGGGCACTGAAGCTTTCTTT CASTGGSPGTEAFF
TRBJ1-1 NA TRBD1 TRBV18 TGTGCCAGCCACGGACAGGGAAGAGAAACTGAAGCTTTCTTT CASHGQGRETEAFF
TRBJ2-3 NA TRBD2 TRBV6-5 TGTGCCAGCAGTCGGACTAGCGGGAGGGCCCGGACGCAGTATTTT CASSRTSGRARTQYF
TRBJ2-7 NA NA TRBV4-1 TGCGCCAGCAGCCAAGATCTAGGGAGTTACGAGCAGTACTTC CASSQDLGSYEQYF
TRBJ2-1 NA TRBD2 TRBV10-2 TGCGCCAGCACCCTAGCGGGAATGTACAATGAGCAGTTCTTC CASTLAGMYNEQFF
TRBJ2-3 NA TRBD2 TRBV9 TGTGCCAGCAGCGTACGGCTAGCGGGAGGGGAGGCAACAGATACGCAGTATTTT CASSVRLAGGEATDTQYF
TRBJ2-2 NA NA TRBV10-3 TGTGCCATCAGTGGGGACACCGGGGAGCTGTTTTTT CAISGDTGELFF
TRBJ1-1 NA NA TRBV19 TGTGCCAGTAGTATTCATCTTCTGGGGACGCGGAACACTGAAGCTTTCTTT CASSIHLLGTRNTEAFF
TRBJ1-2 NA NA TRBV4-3 TGCGCCAGCAGCCAAGAAAAATTGTATTCTGAGGGCTACACCTTC CASSQEKLYSEGYTF
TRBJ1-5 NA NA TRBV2 TGTGCCAGCAGTGTGGGGGGGCCCCAGCATTTT CASSVGGPQHF
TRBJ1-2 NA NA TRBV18 TGTGCCAGCTCACCCCTAGGGCAGACTGATAACTATGGCTACACCTTC CASSPLGQTDNYGYTF
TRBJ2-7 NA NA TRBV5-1 TGCGCCAGCAGCGCGGGGGGGGACAGGTCCTACGAGCAGTACTTC CASSAGGDRSYEQYF
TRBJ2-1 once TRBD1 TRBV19 TGTGCCAGTCGGAGTTGGGACAGGGTTCTGCATGAGCAGTTCTTC CASRSWDRVLHEQFF
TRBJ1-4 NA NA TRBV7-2 TGTGCCAGCACCCCGGGGGCGGGAAATGAAAAACTGTTTTTT CASTPGAGNEKLFF
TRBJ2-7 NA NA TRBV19 TGTGCCAGTAGTTATGGGGGTTCCTACGAGCAGTACTTC CASSYGGSYEQYF
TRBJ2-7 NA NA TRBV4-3 TGCGCCAGCAGCCAAGTCGGATCGGGGGGCGCTTACGAGCAGTACTTC CASSQVGSGGAYEQYF
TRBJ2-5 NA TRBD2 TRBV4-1 TGCGCCAGCAGCCAAGTACTAGCGGGATCCCGGGGGGAGACCCAGTACTTC CASSQVLAGSRGETQYF
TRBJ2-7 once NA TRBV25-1 TGTGCCAGCACCTCCCGGCGGGCTCCCTACGAGCAGTACTTC CASTSRRAPYEQYF
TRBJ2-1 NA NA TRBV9 TGTGCCAGCAGCGTATCTGGACTAGAGCAGTTCTTC CASSVSGLEQFF
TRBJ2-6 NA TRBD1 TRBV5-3 TGTGCCAGAAGGTTACCTCCCGGGACAGGGGCTTTATCCGGGGCCAACGTCCTGACTTTC CARRLPPGTGALSGANVLTF
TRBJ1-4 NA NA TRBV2 TGTGCCAGCACCTCGACGTGGGTTTTCGGTGAAAAACTGTTTTTT CASTSTWVFGEKLFF
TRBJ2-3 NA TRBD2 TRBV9 TGTGCCAGCAGCGTAGGGGGTAGCGGGAACACAGATACGCAGTATTTT CASSVGGSGNTDTQYF
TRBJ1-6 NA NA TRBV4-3 TGCGCCAGCAGCCAAGAAGGCGGGACCTATAATTCACCCCTCCACTTT CASSQEGGTYNSPLHF
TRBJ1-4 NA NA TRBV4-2 TGTGCCAGCAGCCAAGATCCGGCCGGGAGCGCTAATGAAAAACTGTTTTTT CASSQDPAGSANEKLFF
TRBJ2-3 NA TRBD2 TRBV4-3 TGCGCCAGCAGCCGTAGCGGGATCAATACGCAGTATTTT CASSRSGINTQYF
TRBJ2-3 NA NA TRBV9 TGTGCCAGCAGCGTAGGGCCCGCGGGCACAGATACGCAGTATTTT CASSVGPAGTDTQYF
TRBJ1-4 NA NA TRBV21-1 TGTGCCAGCAGTACGGGACAGGGGACCGAAAAACTGTTTTTT CASSTGQGTEKLFF
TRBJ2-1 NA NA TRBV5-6 TGTGCCAGCAGCCCGGCGGACGCCTACAATGAGCAGTTCTTC CASSPADAYNEQFF
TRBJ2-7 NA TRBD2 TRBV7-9 TGTGCCAGCCAAGCGGGAGGGAGCTCCTACGAGCAGTACTTC CASQAGGSSYEQYF
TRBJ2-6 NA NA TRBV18 TGTGCCAGCTCACCTTCCGCGACACCTCCCCTGGTTTTC CASSPSATPPLVF
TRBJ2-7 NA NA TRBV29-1 TGCAGCGTCGCCGAAGGAGCGGGCTCCTACGAGCAGTACTTC CSVAEGAGSYEQYF